Shown below are 20 T cell receptor beta chains from a single sample sequenced in a study of blood T cells in healthy people across ages. For the second PCR, which ran for 7 to 11 cycles, a sample-barcoded 5' primer and a J-beta primer mix were used. TCRdb reanalysed the 5' RACE reads using MiXCR and keeps one entry per CDR3 protein. This sample has around 870,000 distinct CDR3 sequences; under 35% occur once, and the top ten carry around 16%. Material for sequencing was blood. These receptors were collected from a woman aged 80 or over in good health.

The chain has TRBV7-2 and TRBJ2-1, with a tentative D call TRBD1 (5 bases). There are 16 residues in the CDR3. V lost 2 bases to trimming and J lost 10 bases, with 21 bases between them. Germline loops: CDR1 SGHTA, CDR2 FQGNSA. As DNA, the CDR3 is TGTACCAGCAGCTTATATCCCCAGGGTAAATCCCGCGAGCAGTTCTTC. It is translated as CTSSLYPQGKSREQFF.

The table lists this clonotype with many counts. The V call is TRBV15, the J call TRBJ1-1; D might be TRBD1 (5 bases). The CDR3 spans 15 residues. Between the trimmed V and J ends, which lost 0 bases and 7 bases, there was a span of 15 bases. The germline gives CDR1 LNHNV, CDR2 YYDKDF (reference sequence). The CDR3 region is CATSRDVQGGSEAFF. In DNA form, the CDR3 reads TGTGCCACCAGCAGAGACGTTCAGGGAGGGAGTGAAGCTTTCTTT.

The chain has TRBV18 and TRBJ2-7; 7 positions agree with TRBD1. This CDR3 region has 14 residues. Germline CDR1 is KGHSH and CDR2 is LQKENI. J was trimmed by 3 bases and V by 1 base; bases with no gene match: 3. CDR3 protein: CASSPQGALYEQYF. CDR3 in DNA: TGTGCCAGCTCACCACAGGGGGCACTCTACGAGCAGTACTTC.

This clonotype was counted many times. This rearrangement joins TRBV28 to TRBJ1-2; the match to TRBD1 covers 7 bases. Germline-derived CDR1 and CDR2 are MDHEN and SYDVKM. Trimming at V came to 8 bases and at J to 5 bases, leaving 8 bases not matched to a gene. The CDR3 has 13 amino acids. Here the CDR3 DNA reads TGTGCCAGCCAGGGGGGATTGTGGTATGGCTACACCTTC. Translation gives CASQGGLWYGYTF.

This rearrangement joins TRBV20-1 to TRBJ1-1; 7 bases map to TRBD1. The CDR3 extends over 14 amino acids. With V trimmed by 3 bases and J by 0 bases, 4 bases remained unmatched. The germline gives CDR1 DFQATT, CDR2 SNEGSKA (reference sequence). The CDR3 nucleotides are TGCAGTGCTAGCGCGACAGGGCTGAACACTGAAGCTTTCTTT. It is translated as CSASATGLNTEAFF.

This clonotype was seen more than once but under ten times. A much larger clone sits a single nucleotide away, making a read error possible. J is TRBJ1-2 and V is TRBV9; D possibly corresponds to TRBD1 (5 bases). Germline values: CDR1 SGDLS, CDR2 YYNGEE. CDR3 size: 20 residues. The CDR3 region is CASNVAQAPAKGFLKYGYTF. In DNA form, the CDR3 reads TGTGCCAGCAACGTAGCTCAGGCCCCGGCAAAGGGGTTCTTAAAGTATGGCTACACCTTC.

The rearrangement links TRBV11-2 to TRBJ2-7; D remains ambiguous. The CDR3 is 14 residues long. CDR1 and CDR2 (germline): SGHAT, FQNNGV. Trimming took 5 bases from V and 3 from J, leaving 14 bases between them. The CDR3 DNA is TGTGCCAGCAGCAGGTGGTATTATAACTACGAGCAGTACTTC. Protein: CASSRWYYNYEQYF.

This clonotype was counted many times. This chain links TRBV7-8 with TRBJ2-5; no definite D call. The ends were cut back, 2 bases at V and 1 base at J, with 2 bases in the middle. CDR1 and CDR2 (germline): SGHVS, FQNEAQ. This CDR3 is built from 12 residues. The CDR3 DNA reads as TGTGCCAGCAGCTTACCCCAAGAGACCCAGTACTTC. It yields the protein CASSLPQETQYF.

This clonotype was detected only a few times. The V gene is TRBV27, the J gene TRBJ2-5; 8 bases match TRBD1. This CDR3 is built from 17 residues. V lost 5 bases, J lost 5 bases, and 16 bases stayed unmatched. Germline V CDR1 and CDR2: MNHEY, SMNVEV (reference sequence). The CDR3 loop is CASSKLGQGAHTETQYF. CDR3 coding DNA: TGTGCCAGCAGTAAACTAGGTCAGGGGGCCCATACCGAGACCCAGTACTTC.

The chain carries TRBV5-1 and TRBJ2-2; D may match TRBD1 or TRBD2 (5 bases each). The CDR3 length is 17 residues. V gave up 1 base and J gave up 1 base, with 14 bases separating them. Germline V gene data show CDR1 as SGHRS and CDR2 as YFSETQ. The CDR3 loop reads CASSLLAGTRNTGELFF. CDR3 in DNA: TGCGCCAGCAGCTTGTTGGCAGGGACGAGGAACACCGGGGAGCTGTTTTTT. Based on the CDR3 plus reference TRBV5-1 and TRBJ2-2, the full variable domain is KAGVTQTPRYLIKTRGQQVTLSCSPISGHRSVSWYQQTPGQGLQFLFEYFSETQRNKGNFPGRFSGRQFSNSRSEMNVSTLELGDSALYLCASSLLAGTRNTGELFFGEGSRLTVL.

The chain carries TRBV30 and TRBJ2-2, with 12 bases lining up with TRBD2. Unmatched junction bases numbered 5, after V lost 2 bases and J lost 1 base. The CDR3 sequence is 17 residues long. The germline V gene has CDR1 GTSNPN and CDR2 SVGIG (reference sequence). CDR3: CAWSRASGGVNTGELFF. The CDR3 nucleotides read TGTGCCTGGAGTCGGGCTAGCGGGGGGGTGAACACCGGGGAGCTGTTTTTT.

The chain is built from TRBV10-3 and TRBJ1-2, with D tentatively TRBD1 (6 bases). With 2 bases removed from V and 5 bases from J, the gap between germline ends came to 9 bases. The CDR3 loop spans 13 amino acids. The V gene's germline CDR1 is ENHRY and CDR2 SYGVKD. The CDR3 reads CAISETGMYGYTF. As DNA, the CDR3 is TGTGCCATCAGTGAGACAGGGATGTATGGCTACACCTTC.

The CDR3 reads CASRAGTSGEQFF. In DNA, the CDR3 is TGTGCCAGCAGAGCCGGGACTAGCGGTGAGCAGTTCTTC. The chain couples TRBV7-2 to TRBJ2-1, with 11 bases that match TRBD2. Per the germline V gene, CDR1 is SGHTA and CDR2 is FQGNSA. The CDR3 extends over 13 amino acids. V was clipped by 6 bases and J by 9 bases; unmatched bases: 4.

This clonotype appeared many times. J is TRBJ1-1 and V is TRBV29-1; a possible D gene is TRBD1 (5 bases). V lost 6 bases and J lost 1, with 15 bases in between. This CDR3 has 14 amino acids. The V gene's germline CDR1 is SQVTM and CDR2 ANQGSEA. The CDR3 DNA is TGCAGCGTGGGGCAATCGTCAGAGAACACTGAAGCTTTCTTT. Protein sequence: CSVGQSSENTEAFF.

Details on this clonotype: A much larger clone is a single base away; this may be a read error. J is TRBJ2-7 and V is TRBV7-8; D tentatively fits TRBD1 or TRBD2 (5 bases each). V was cut by 5 bases and J by 12 bases, with 32 bases left in between. This CDR3 has 17 residues. Germline V CDR1 and CDR2: SGHVS, FQNEAQ. CDR3 residues: CASSPRPRGLEMETRYF. The CDR3 region has the DNA TGTGCCAGCAGCCCCCGGCCGAGGGGTCTTGAGATGGAGACCCGGTACTTC.

The chain recombines TRBV7-8 with TRBJ2-3; D is undetermined. Germline CDR1 reads SGHVS; CDR2 reads FQNEAQ. The CDR3 is 15 amino acids. V lost 5 bases to trimming and J lost 4 bases, with 16 bases between them. CDR3 in DNA: TGTGCCAGCAGCGTAGTTAGAATAGCTGCAGATACGCAGTATTTT. Amino acids: CASSVVRIAADTQYF. Based on the CDR3 plus reference TRBV7-8 and TRBJ2-3, the full variable domain is GAGVSQSPRYKVAKRGQDVALRCDPISGHVSLFWYQQALGQGPEFLTYFQNEAQLDKSGLPSDRFFAERPEGSVSTLKIQRTQQEDSAVYLCASSVVRIAADTQYFGPGTRLTVL.

This clonotype has a handful of counts. The chain couples TRBV6-5 to TRBJ2-2, with D tentatively TRBD1 (6 bases). Germline assignment: CDR1 MNHEY and CDR2 SVGAGI. The CDR3 is 14 residues long. Trimming took off 5 bases at V and 6 bases at J, with 13 bases between the two ends. The CDR3 reads CASSAHRESGELFF. As DNA, the CDR3 is TGTGCCAGCAGTGCTCACAGGGAGTCCGGGGAGCTGTTTTTT.

Turning to this clonotype: This may stem from a read error, because a much larger clone lies one nucleotide away. The chain uses TRBV28 and TRBJ2-4; maybe TRBD2 (6 bases). The end of the DNA is better explained by TRBJ2-7, so the J call may be wrong. CDR1 is MDHEN and CDR2 is SYDVKM in the germline V gene. The CDR3 runs to 13 residues. This chain's CDR3 is CASIYGGTYEQYF. The CDR3 nucleotides are TGTGCCAGTATTTACGGGGGAACCTACGAGCAGTACTTC.

This clonotype was found a few times. The CDR3 here is CATSDGRGRGTDTQYF. In DNA, the CDR3 is TGTGCCACCAGTGATGGTAGGGGGAGGGGCACAGATACGCAGTATTTT. The rearrangement uses TRBV24-1 and TRBJ2-3; TRBD2 might be the D (7 bases). This CDR3 is built from 16 residues. Germline CDR1 KGHDR, CDR2 SFDVKD. V shed 3 bases and J shed 1 base, with 13 bases lying between them.

This clonotype was counted at least ten times. The chain uses TRBV6-5 and TRBJ2-7; 7 nucleotides line up with TRBD1. The V gene end was trimmed by 6 bases and the J gene end by 0 bases; junction bases not matched to a gene: 8. The CDR3 runs 15 residues. Germline CDR1 is MNHEY and CDR2 is SVGAGI. This CDR3 reads CASRLSGTASYEQYF. In DNA, the CDR3 is TGTGCCAGCAGATTATCCGGGACAGCCTCCTACGAGCAGTACTTC.